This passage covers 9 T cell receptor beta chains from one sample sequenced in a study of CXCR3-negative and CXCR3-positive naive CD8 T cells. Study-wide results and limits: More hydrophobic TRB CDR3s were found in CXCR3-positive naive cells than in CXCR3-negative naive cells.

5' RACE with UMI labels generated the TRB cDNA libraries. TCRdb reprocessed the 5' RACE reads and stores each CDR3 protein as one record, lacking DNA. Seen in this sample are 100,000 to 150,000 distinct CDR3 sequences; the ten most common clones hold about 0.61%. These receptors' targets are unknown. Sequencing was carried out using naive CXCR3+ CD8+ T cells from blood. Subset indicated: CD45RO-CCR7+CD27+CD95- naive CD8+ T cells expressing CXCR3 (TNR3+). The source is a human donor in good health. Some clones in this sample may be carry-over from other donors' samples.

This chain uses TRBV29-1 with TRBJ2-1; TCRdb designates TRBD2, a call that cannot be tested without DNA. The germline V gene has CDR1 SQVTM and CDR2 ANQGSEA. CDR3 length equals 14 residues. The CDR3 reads CSATSGSYFNEQFF.

The CDR3: CASSLDSSGGAPFPTDTQYF. The rearrangement uses TRBV11-2 and TRBJ2-3; TCRdb calls TRBD2, which cannot be checked without DNA. The CDR3 runs 20 residues. CDR1 and CDR2 from the germline V gene are SGHAT and FQNNGV.

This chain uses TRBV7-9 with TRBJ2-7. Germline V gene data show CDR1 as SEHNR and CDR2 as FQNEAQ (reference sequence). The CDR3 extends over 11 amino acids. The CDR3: CASSRIYEQYF.

The CDR3 loop is CASSPNRGVNTEAFF. The chain is built from TRBV7-9 and TRBJ1-1; as DNA is missing, the TRBD1 call by TCRdb cannot be tested. The CDR3 has 15 residues. Germline loops: CDR1 SEHNR, CDR2 FQNEAQ (reference sequence).

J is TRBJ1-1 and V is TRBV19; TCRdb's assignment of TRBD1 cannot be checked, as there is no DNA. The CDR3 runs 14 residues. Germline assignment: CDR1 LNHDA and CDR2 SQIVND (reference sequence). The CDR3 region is CASSVGTVNTEAFF.

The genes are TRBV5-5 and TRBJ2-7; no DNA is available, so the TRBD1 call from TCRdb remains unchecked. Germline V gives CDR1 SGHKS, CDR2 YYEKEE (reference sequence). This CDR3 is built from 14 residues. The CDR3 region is CASSLGQGGNEQYF.

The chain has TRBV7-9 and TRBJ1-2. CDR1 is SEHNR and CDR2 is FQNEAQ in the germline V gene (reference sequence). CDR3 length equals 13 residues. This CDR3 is CASSYGSDYGYTF.

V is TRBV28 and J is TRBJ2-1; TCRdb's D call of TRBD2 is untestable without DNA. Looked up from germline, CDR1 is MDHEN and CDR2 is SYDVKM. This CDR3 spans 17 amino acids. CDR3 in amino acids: CASSLGTRLAGVYEQFF.

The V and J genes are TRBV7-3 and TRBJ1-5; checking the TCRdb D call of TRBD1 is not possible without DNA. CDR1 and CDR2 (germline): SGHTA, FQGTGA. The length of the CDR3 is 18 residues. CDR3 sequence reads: CASSSTGYNGGENQPQHF.